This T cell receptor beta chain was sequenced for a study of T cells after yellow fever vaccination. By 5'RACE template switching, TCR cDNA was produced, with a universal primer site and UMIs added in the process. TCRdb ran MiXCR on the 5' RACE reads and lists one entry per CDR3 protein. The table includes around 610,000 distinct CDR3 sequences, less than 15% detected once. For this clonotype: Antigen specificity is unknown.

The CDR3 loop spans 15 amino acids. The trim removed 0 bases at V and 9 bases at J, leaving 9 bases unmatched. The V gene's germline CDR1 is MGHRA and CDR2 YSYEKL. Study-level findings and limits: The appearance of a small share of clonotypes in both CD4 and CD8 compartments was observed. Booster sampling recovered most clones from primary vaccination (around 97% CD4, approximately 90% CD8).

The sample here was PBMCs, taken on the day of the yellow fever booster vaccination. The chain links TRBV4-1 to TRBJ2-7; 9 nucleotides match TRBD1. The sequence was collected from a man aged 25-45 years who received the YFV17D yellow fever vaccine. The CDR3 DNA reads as TGCGCCAGCAGCCAAGAATTCCTACAGGGGGCCAGGCAGTACTTC. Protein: CASSQEFLQGARQYF.